A single sample gave rise to the 23 T cell receptor beta chains below, sequenced in a study of regulatory T cells in long-lasting Graves disease. Time point specified: persistent/refractory GD, antithyroid drugs over 5 years with positive TRAb. Extracted RNA from PBMCs served as the source of the TCR library. The authors built TCR beta libraries using iRepertoire HTBI primers and Arm-PCR of CDR3 regions. A single record per CDR3 protein comes from TCRdb applying MiXCR to the multiplex PCR reads. The sample lists 350,000 to 450,000 distinct CDR3 sequences, less than 25% occurring once. Sequences were derived from peripheral blood mononuclear cells (PBMCs), sampled when the disease was refractory, from a patient treated with antithyroid drugs. The receptors derive from a female donor with Graves disease.

As concerns this clonotype: With a much larger clone just one base away, this may be a read error. V and J are TRBV3-1 and TRBJ2-4, with 12 bases fitting TRBD2. Germline V gene lookup returns CDR1 LGHDT and CDR2 YNNKEL (reference sequence). V was pared by 4 bases and J by 16 bases, with 14 bases of the junction left unmatched. There are 15 residues in the CDR3. CDR3 in amino acids: CASSPRASGRGGIYF. The CDR3 DNA is TGTGCCAGCAGCCCCCGGGCTAGCGGGAGGGGAGGTATATACTTC.

The chain couples TRBV27 to TRBJ2-1, with 8 bases that match TRBD2. J was trimmed by 15 bases and V by 10 bases; bases with no gene match: 11. This CDR3 is built from 11 residues. The V gene's germline CDR1 is MNHEY and CDR2 SMNVEV (reference sequence). CDR3 coding DNA: TGTGCCACCACCACCCGGGAGGGCTCGTTCTTC. Protein product: CATTTREGSFF.

The chain links TRBV6-1 to TRBJ2-7; D perhaps matches TRBD2 (5 bases). Trimming took 10 bases from V and 4 from J, leaving 11 bases between them. The germline CDR1 and CDR2 sequences are MNHNS and SASEGT. CDR3 length: 11 amino acids. CDR3 in amino acids: CATSGLYEQYF. CDR3 DNA: TGTGCCACCTCTGGACTTTACGAGCAGTACTTC.

This clonotype was counted a few times. In DNA, the CDR3 is TGTGCCAGCAGCGTAGCCGGCACCTTGAACACTGAAGCTTTCTTT. Encoded protein: CASSVAGTLNTEAFF. The V call is TRBV9, the J call TRBJ1-1, with no clear D. From germline, CDR1 is SGDLS and CDR2 YYNGEE. Trimming took 0 bases from V and 0 from J, leaving 9 bases between them. This CDR3 is 15 amino acids long.

This clonotype was detected ten times or more. The CDR3 here is CASSGGLFEQYF. The DNA of the CDR3 is TGTGCCAGCAGCGGGGGGCTTTTCGAGCAGTACTTC. This chain connects TRBV28 to TRBJ2-7; TRBD2 is a possible D gene (7 bases). Germline V CDR1 and CDR2: MDHEN, SYDVKM. Trimming removed 6 bases from V and 6 bases from J, with 12 bases in between. CDR3 length equals 12 residues.

This clonotype has a count of ten or more. This rearrangement joins TRBV5-1 to TRBJ1-1, with 7 bases fitting TRBD1. The length of the CDR3 is 14 residues. V shed 3 bases and J 3 bases; nucleotides not matched to a gene: 5. From germline, CDR1 is SGHRS and CDR2 YFSETQ. The CDR3 nucleotides are TGCGCCAGCAGCTGGCAGGGGGTAGACACTGAAGCTTTCTTT. Amino acids: CASSWQGVDTEAFF. The full variable domain, in which reference TRBV5-1 and TRBJ1-1 provide the parts outside the CDR3, is KAGVTQTPRYLIKTRGQQVTLSCSPISGHRSVSWYQQTPGQGLQFLFEYFSETQRNKGNFPGRFSGRQFSNSRSEMNVSTLELGDSALYLCASSWQGVDTEAFFGQGTRLTVV.

At least ten counts were recorded for this clonotype. The chain employs TRBV11-2 and TRBJ1-1; the match to TRBD1 covers 7 bases. Germline-derived CDR1 and CDR2 are SGHAT and FQNNGV. The V and J ends lost 0 bases and 6 bases, in that order; junction bases with no gene match: 10. The CDR3 has 16 amino acids. CDR3 DNA: TGTGCCAGCAGCTTAGATCCGGGCAGGGGGGGGTCTGAAGCTTTCTTT. Translation: CASSLDPGRGGSEAFF.

This clonotype was counted between two and nine times. This chain connects TRBV10-1 to TRBJ2-7; possible D gene TRBD2, 6 bases. The CDR3 consists of 12 residues. Trimming stripped 6 bases from V and 7 bases from J, with 13 bases between. Germline V lookup: CDR1 WNHNN, CDR2 SYGVQD (reference sequence). CDR3 amino acids: CASREGRREQYF. As DNA, the CDR3 is TGCGCCAGCAGGGAGGGTAGGAGGGAGCAGTACTTC.

The chain is built from TRBV19 and TRBJ1-1, with 9 bases lining up with TRBD1. Germline CDR1 and CDR2: LNHDA and SQIVND (reference sequence). The V segment lost 1 base and the J segment 4 bases; nucleotides outside the gene matches: 10. CDR3 length: 17 residues. Written as DNA, the CDR3 is TGTGCCAGTAGTATAGGAGGAACGGGACAGGGCTTCACTGAAGCTTTCTTT. Amino acids: CASSIGGTGQGFTEAFF.

The chain uses TRBV6-2 or TRBV6-3 and TRBJ1-2; D ambiguous. The CDR3 runs to 13 residues. CDR1 is MNHEY and CDR2 is SVGEGT in the germline V gene. The V end was cut by 6 bases, the J end by 5 bases, with 13 bases between. CDR3: CASSPGHRYGYTF. As DNA, the CDR3 is TGTGCCAGCAGCCCCGGGCACAGATATGGCTACACCTTC.

This clonotype was seen ten or more times. This chain joins TRBV11-1 and TRBJ2-5, with D perhaps TRBD2 (6 bases). V lost 5 bases and J 7 bases, leaving 17 bases between the germline ends. Germline lookup yields CDR1 SGHAT and CDR2 FQDESV (reference sequence). The CDR3 spans 14 residues. The CDR3 bases are TGTGCCAGCAGCCAAGTTCATGTGGGAGGGACCCAGTACTTC. This codes for CASSQVHVGGTQYF. The whole variable domain, filled in from reference TRBV11-1 and TRBJ2-5, reads EAEVAQSPRYKITEKSQAVAFWCDPISGHATLYWYRQILGQGPELLVQFQDESVVDDSQLPKDRFSAERLKGVDSTLKIQPAELGDSAMYLCASSQVHVGGTQYFGPGTRLLVL.

The chain combines TRBV6-2 or TRBV6-3 with TRBJ1-2, with 8 positions matching TRBD1. The CDR3 consists of 16 residues. Germline CDR1 MNHEY, CDR2 SVGEGT. V was pared by 5 bases and J by 4 bases, with 12 bases of the junction left unmatched. The chain's CDR3 is CASSERRQGNFYGYTF. CDR3 bases: TGTGCCAGCAGTGAGCGACGACAGGGGAACTTCTATGGCTACACCTTC.

Ten or more counts support this clonotype. V and J are TRBV7-2 and TRBJ1-2; D remains unclear. CDR1 SGHTA and CDR2 FQGNSA come from the germline V gene. CDR3 length: 16 amino acids. The V gene lost 1 base and the J gene lost 3 bases, with 15 bases spanning the gap. The CDR3 protein is CASSLVVRNRYYGYTF. The CDR3 DNA is TGTGCCAGCAGCTTAGTGGTCAGAAACCGCTACTATGGCTACACCTTC.

This clonotype was observed at least ten times. The rearrangement links TRBV28 to TRBJ2-7; D possibly matches TRBD1 or TRBD2 (5 bases each). The V gene's germline CDR1 is MDHEN and CDR2 SYDVKM. The CDR3 spans 14 residues. Deletions cut 6 bases from V and 6 bases from J, with 18 bases between. The CDR3 spells CASSGHSRDIEQYF. The CDR3 DNA reads TGTGCCAGCAGCGGACACTCTCGGGATATCGAGCAGTACTTC.

This clonotype was seen many times. V gene TRBV5-6 combines with J gene TRBJ2-5; D is unresolved. V lost 2 bases and J lost 1, with 6 bases in between. The germline V gene encodes CDR1 SGHDT and CDR2 YYEEEE. This CDR3 spans 13 amino acids. The CDR3 spells CASSLIAQETQYF. The CDR3 coding sequence is TGTGCCAGCAGCTTAATAGCCCAAGAGACCCAGTACTTC.

The rearrangement joins TRBV19 to TRBJ2-7; D remains ambiguous. V lost 5 bases, J lost 0 bases, and 11 bases lay in between. The CDR3 consists of 14 residues. Germline V lookup: CDR1 LNHDA, CDR2 SQIVND (reference sequence). This CDR3 is CASSVLTSSYEQYF. The CDR3 coding sequence is TGTGCCAGTAGTGTCCTAACTTCCTCCTACGAGCAGTACTTC. Filled out from reference TRBV19 and TRBJ2-7, the complete variable domain reads DGGITQSPKYLFRKEGQNVTLSCEQNLNHDAMYWYRQDPGQGLRLIYYSQIVNDFQKGDIAEGYSVSREKKESFPLTVTSAQKNPTAFYLCASSVLTSSYEQYFGPGTRLTVT.

As regards this clonotype: A single base separates this from a much larger clone, so it may be a read error. The chain carries TRBV7-3 and TRBJ2-2; TRBD2 might be the D (6 bases). V was clipped by 5 bases and J by 2 bases, with 9 bases between them. Germline assignment: CDR1 SGHTA and CDR2 FQGTGA. This CDR3 is 14 amino acids long. CDR3 sequence reads: CASSISGNTGELFF. In DNA, the CDR3 is TGTGCCAGCAGCATTAGCGGAAACACCGGGGAGCTGTTTTTT.

This clonotype was recorded a few times. One end of the junction does not line up with germline, which may come from a read error. The rearrangement joins TRBV7-2 to TRBJ1-5, with a tentative D call TRBD1 (5 bases). This CDR3 spans 14 amino acids. The germline gives CDR1 SGHTA, CDR2 FQGNSA. CDR3 DNA: TGTGCCAGCAGCTTAGGGGGGATTAATCAGCCCCAGCTTTTT. This translates into CASSLGGINQPQLF.

The V call is TRBV13, the J call TRBJ2-1; 9 bases line up with TRBD1. Trimming at V came to 4 bases and at J to 6 bases, leaving 4 bases not matched to a gene. The CDR3 is 14 residues long. Germline assignment: CDR1 PRHDT and CDR2 FYEKMQ (reference sequence). This CDR3 reads CASSSGQGSNEQFF. The CDR3 coding sequence is TGTGCCAGCAGCTCGGGACAGGGTAGCAATGAGCAGTTCTTC.

This clonotype was counted a few times. The chain links TRBV27 to TRBJ1-6; TRBD1 agrees at 11 bases. There are 14 residues in the CDR3. Unmatched junction bases numbered 9, after V lost 10 bases and J lost 10 bases. The germline V gene encodes CDR1 MNHEY and CDR2 SMNVEV (reference sequence). The CDR3 spells CATCRDRGYSPLHF. The CDR3 region has the DNA TGTGCCACTTGCCGGGACAGGGGGTACTCACCCCTCCACTTT.

The rearrangement joins TRBV14 to TRBJ1-1; 7 bases are a match to TRBD1. This CDR3 has 16 amino acids. The trim removed 2 bases at V and 0 bases at J, leaving 6 bases unmatched. Germline V lookup: CDR1 SGHDN, CDR2 FVKESK. CDR3 region: CASSQLTGALNTEAFF. The CDR3 DNA sequence: TGTGCCAGCAGCCAACTAACAGGGGCTTTGAACACTGAAGCTTTCTTT.

This clonotype was observed at least ten times. The chain combines TRBV15 with TRBJ2-7, with D possibly matching TRBD2 (5 bases). V was pared by 6 bases and J by 2 bases, with 8 bases between. Germline V CDR1 and CDR2: LNHNV, YYDKDF (reference sequence). The CDR3 loop spans 12 amino acids. This CDR3 reads CATSSDAYEQYF. For the CDR3, the DNA is TGTGCCACCAGTAGCGACGCCTACGAGCAGTACTTC.

V usage is TRBV6-2 or TRBV6-3 and J usage is TRBJ1-2; D may be TRBD1 (5 bases). CDR1 is MNHEY, CDR2 SVGEGT, per germline. The CDR3 runs 14 residues. Deletions cut 5 bases from V and 8 bases from J, with 18 bases between. The CDR3 DNA follows: TGTGCCAGCAGTGACGGGACTCGGGTTTACGGCTACACCTTC. Amino acids: CASSDGTRVYGYTF.